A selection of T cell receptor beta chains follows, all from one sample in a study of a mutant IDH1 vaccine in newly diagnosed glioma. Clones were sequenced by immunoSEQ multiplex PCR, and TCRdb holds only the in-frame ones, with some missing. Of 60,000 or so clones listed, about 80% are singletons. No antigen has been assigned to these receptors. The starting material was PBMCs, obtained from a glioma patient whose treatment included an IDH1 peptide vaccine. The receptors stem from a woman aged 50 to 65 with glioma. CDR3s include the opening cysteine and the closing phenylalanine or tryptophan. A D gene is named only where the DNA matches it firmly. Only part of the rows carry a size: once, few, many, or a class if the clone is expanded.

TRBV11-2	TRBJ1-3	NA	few	CASSLFGSSGNTIYF	TGTGCCAGCAGCTTATTTGGGTCCTCTGGAAACACCATATATTTT
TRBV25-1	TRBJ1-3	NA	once	CASSEYPGGASGNTIYF	TGTGCCAGCAGTGAATACCCGGGGGGTGCCTCTGGAAACACCATATATTTT
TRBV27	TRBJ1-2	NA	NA	CASSLEAGFNYGYTF	TGTGCCAGCAGTTTGGAGGCAGGCTTTAACTATGGCTACACCTTC
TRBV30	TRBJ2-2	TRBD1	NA	CAWEGQANTGELFF	TGTGCCTGGGAGGGACAGGCGAACACCGGGGAGCTGTTTTTT
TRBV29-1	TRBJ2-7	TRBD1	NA	CSARDRHYEQYF	TGCAGCGCCCGGGACAGACACTACGAGCAGTACTTC
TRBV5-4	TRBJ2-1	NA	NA	CASSPLMSYNEQFF	TGTGCCAGCAGCCCCCTTATGAGTTACAATGAGCAGTTCTTC
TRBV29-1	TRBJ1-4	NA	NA	CSVAGRLSEKLFF	TGCAGCGTTGCCGGGCGGCTTTCGGAAAAACTGTTTTTT
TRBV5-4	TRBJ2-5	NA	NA	CASSATGSQETQYF	TGTGCCAGCAGCGCAACTGGGAGTCAAGAGACCCAGTACTTC
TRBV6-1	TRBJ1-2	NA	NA	CASSAAATNYGYTF	TGTGCCAGCAGTGCTGCAGCTACTAACTATGGCTACACCTTC
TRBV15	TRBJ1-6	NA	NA	CATSRRRTGGLNSPLHF	TGTGCCACCAGCAGAAGAAGAACAGGAGGATTAAATTCACCCCTCCACTTT
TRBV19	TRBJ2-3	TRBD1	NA	CASGPRTGGYPAQYF	TGTGCCAGTGGCCCCAGGACAGGGGGCTATCCAGCGCAGTATTTT
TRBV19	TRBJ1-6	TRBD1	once	CASSSGTGESYNSPLHF	TGTGCCAGTAGTTCCGGGACAGGCGAATCTTATAATTCACCCCTCCACTTT
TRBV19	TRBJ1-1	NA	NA	CASGKGWGNTEAFF	TGTGCCAGTGGGAAGGGTTGGGGGAACACTGAAGCTTTCTTT
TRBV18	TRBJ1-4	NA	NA	CASSPERTARGEKLFF	TGTGCCAGCTCACCGGAGAGGACAGCTCGGGGTGAAAAACTGTTTTTT
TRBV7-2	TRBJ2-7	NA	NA	CASSQGPGQRYEQYF	TGTGCCAGCAGCCAAGGTCCTGGACAGCGCTACGAGCAGTACTTC
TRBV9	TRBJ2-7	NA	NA	CASSVGQGTYEQYF	TGTGCCAGCAGCGTAGGCCAGGGAACCTACGAGCAGTACTTC
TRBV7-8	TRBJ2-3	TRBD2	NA	CASTPRLAGGSMTDTQYF	TGTGCCAGCACGCCGAGACTAGCGGGGGGTAGCATGACAGATACGCAGTATTTT
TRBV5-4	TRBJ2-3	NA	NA	CASSLDQSTDTQYF	TGTGCCAGCAGCTTGGACCAGAGCACAGATACGCAGTATTTT
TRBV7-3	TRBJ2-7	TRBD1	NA	CASSYGTGIAYEQYF	TGTGCCAGCAGCTACGGGACAGGAATAGCCTACGAGCAGTACTTC
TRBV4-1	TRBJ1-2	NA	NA	CASSQSISYTF	TGCGCCAGCAGCCAAAGTATTAGCTACACCTTC
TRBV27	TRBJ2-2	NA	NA	CASKDGIFTGELFF	TGTGCCAGCAAGGACGGGATCTTCACCGGGGAGCTGTTTTTT
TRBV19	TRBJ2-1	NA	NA	CASSIDPSYNEQFF	TGTGCCAGTAGTATAGATCCCAGCTACAATGAGCAGTTCTTC
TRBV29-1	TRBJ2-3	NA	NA	CSVGAGGTRGTQYF	TGCAGCGTGGGGGCCGGTGGGACTCGGGGTACGCAGTATTTT
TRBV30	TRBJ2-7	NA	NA	CAWRGTKKHEQYF	TGTGCCTGGAGGGGGACAAAAAAACACGAGCAGTACTTC
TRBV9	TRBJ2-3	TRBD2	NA	CASSLRTSGTDTQYF	TGTGCCAGCAGCCTCCGGACTAGCGGCACAGATACGCAGTATTTT
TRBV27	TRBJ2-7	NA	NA	CASSLNALGRTAYEQYF	TGTGCCAGCAGTTTAAACGCTTTGGGGAGGACTGCCTACGAGCAGTACTTC
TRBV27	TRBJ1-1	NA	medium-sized	CASSSVSGGNTEAFF	TGTGCCAGCAGTTCGGTTTCAGGTGGGAACACTGAAGCTTTCTTT
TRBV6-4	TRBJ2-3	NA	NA	CASSDGEDTQYF	TGTGCCAGCAGTGACGGGGAAGACACGCAGTATTTT
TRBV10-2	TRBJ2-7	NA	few	CASSERKGQYF	TGCGCCAGCAGTGAGCGTAAGGGGCAGTACTTC
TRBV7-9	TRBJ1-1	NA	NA	CASSLPAATEAFF	TGTGCCAGCAGCTTACCCGCTGCGACTGAAGCTTTCTTT
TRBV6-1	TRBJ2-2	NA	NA	CASSEQGTNTGELFF	TGTGCCAGCAGTGAACAGGGGACGAACACCGGGGAGCTGTTTTTT
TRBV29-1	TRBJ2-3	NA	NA	CSGGGSRQGPDTQYF	TGCAGCGGGGGGGGGAGTCGACAGGGGCCAGATACGCAGTATTTT
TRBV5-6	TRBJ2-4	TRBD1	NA	CASSLRQGNIQYF	TGTGCCAGCAGTTTAAGACAGGGAAACATTCAGTACTTC
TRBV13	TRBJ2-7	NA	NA	CASSLRGPSYEQYF	TGTGCCAGCAGCTTAAGAGGGCCCTCCTACGAGCAGTACTTC
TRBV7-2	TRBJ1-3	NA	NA	CASSKTERQNGNTIYF	TGTGCCAGCAGCAAGACTGAAAGACAGAACGGAAACACCATATATTTT
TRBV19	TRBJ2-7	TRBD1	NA	CASSIGTGGEQYF	TGTGCCAGTAGTATAGGTACAGGGGGCGAGCAGTACTTC
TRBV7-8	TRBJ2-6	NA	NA	CASSLTGSGANVLTF	TGTGCCAGCAGCCTCACAGGGTCTGGGGCCAACGTCCTGACTTTC
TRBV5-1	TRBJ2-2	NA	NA	CASSLRANTGELFF	TGCGCCAGCAGCTTAAGAGCGAACACCGGGGAGCTGTTTTTT
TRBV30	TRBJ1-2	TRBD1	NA	CAWSVRTGGLNGYTF	TGTGCCTGGAGTGTACGGACAGGGGGGCTAAATGGCTACACCTTC
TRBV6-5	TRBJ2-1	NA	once	CASSRDASYNEQFF	TGTGCCAGCAGCCGGGACGCCTCCTACAATGAGCAGTTCTTC
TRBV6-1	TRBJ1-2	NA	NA	CASSERRSWGYTF	TGTGCCAGCAGTGAACGAAGATCGTGGGGCTACACCTTC
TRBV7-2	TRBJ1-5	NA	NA	CASSLMGNQPQHF	TGTGCCAGCAGCCTGATGGGCAATCAGCCCCAGCATTTT
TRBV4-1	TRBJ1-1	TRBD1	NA	CASSQVRDRDTEAFF	TGCGCCAGCAGCCAAGTACGGGACAGGGACACTGAAGCTTTCTTT
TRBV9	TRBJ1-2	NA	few	CASSGDFIGYTF	TGTGCCAGCAGCGGTGATTTTATCGGCTACACCTTC
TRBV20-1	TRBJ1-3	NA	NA	CSARGTDTIYF	TGCAGTGCCAGGGGTACGGACACCATATATTTT
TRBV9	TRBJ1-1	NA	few	CASSMGANTEAFF	TGTGCCAGCAGCATGGGAGCGAACACTGAAGCTTTCTTT
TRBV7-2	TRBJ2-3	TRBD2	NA	CASSLLAGNSDTQYF	TGTGCCAGCAGCTTACTAGCGGGAAACTCAGATACGCAGTATTTT
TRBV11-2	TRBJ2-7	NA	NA	CASSEGSGAYEQYF	TGTGCCAGCAGCGAGGGATCAGGAGCCTACGAGCAGTACTTC
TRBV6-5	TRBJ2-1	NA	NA	CASRRRGESNEQFF	TGTGCCAGCAGGCGTCGGGGAGAAAGCAATGAGCAGTTCTTC
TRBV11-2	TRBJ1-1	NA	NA	CASSTLGEEAFF	TGTGCCAGCAGCACCCTTGGGGAGGAAGCTTTCTTT
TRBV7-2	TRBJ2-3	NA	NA	CASSPSPGVTQYF	TGTGCCAGCAGCCCAAGCCCCGGTGTTACGCAGTATTTT
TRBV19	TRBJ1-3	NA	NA	CASSRIGSGNTIYF	TGTGCCAGTAGTAGAATCGGTTCTGGAAACACCATATATTTT
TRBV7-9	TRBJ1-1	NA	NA	CASSPPTTSRNTEAFF	TGTGCCAGCAGCCCCCCAACCACCTCAAGGAACACTGAAGCTTTCTTT